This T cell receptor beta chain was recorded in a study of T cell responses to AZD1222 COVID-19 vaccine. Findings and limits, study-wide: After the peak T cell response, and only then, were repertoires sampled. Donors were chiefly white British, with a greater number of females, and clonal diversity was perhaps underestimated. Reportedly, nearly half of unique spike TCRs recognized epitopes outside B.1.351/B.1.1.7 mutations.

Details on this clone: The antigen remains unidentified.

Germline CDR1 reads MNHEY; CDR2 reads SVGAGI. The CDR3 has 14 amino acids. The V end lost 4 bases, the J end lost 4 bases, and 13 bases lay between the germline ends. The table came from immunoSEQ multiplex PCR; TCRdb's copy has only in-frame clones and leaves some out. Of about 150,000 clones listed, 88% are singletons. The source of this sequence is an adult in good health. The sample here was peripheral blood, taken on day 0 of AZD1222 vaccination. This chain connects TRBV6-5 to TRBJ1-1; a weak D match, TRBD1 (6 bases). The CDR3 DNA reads TGTGCCAGCAGTTTCACACAGGGAGGCACTGAAGCTTTCTTT. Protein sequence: CASSFTQGGTEAFF.